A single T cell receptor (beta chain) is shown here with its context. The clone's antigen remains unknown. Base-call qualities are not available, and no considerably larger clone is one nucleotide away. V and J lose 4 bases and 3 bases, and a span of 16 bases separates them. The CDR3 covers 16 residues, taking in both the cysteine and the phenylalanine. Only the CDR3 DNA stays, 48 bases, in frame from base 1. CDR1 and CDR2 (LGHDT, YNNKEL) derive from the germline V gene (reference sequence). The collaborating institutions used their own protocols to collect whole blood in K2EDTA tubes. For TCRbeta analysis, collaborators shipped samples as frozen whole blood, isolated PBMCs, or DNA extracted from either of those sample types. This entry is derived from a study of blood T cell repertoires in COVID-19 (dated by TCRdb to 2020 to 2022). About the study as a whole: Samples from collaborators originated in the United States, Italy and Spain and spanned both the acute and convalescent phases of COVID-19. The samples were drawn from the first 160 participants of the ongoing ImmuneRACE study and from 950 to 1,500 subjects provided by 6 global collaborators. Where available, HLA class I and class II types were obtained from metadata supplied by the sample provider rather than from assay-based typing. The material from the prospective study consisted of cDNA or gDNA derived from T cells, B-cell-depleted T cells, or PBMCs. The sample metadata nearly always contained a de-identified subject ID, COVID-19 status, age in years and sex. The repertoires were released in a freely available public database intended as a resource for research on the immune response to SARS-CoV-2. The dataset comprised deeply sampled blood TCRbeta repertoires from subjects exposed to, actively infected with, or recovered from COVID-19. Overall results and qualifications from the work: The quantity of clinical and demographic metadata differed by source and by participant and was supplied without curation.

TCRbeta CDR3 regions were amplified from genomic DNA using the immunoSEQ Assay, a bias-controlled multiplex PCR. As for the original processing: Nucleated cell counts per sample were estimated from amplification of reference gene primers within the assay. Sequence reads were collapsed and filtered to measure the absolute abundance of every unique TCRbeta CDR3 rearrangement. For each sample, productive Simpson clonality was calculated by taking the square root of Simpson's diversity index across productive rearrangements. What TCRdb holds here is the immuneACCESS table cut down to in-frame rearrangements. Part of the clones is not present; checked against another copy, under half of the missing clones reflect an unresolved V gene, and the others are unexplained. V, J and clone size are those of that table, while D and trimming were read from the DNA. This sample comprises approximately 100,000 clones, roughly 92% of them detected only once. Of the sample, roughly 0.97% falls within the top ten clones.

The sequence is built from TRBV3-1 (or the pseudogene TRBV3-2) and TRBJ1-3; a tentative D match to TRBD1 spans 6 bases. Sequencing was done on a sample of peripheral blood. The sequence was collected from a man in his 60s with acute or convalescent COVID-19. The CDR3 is CASSRTLDRSGNTIYF. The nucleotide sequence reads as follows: TGTGCCAGCAGCCGAACCCTAGACAGGAGTGGAAACACCATATATTTT.